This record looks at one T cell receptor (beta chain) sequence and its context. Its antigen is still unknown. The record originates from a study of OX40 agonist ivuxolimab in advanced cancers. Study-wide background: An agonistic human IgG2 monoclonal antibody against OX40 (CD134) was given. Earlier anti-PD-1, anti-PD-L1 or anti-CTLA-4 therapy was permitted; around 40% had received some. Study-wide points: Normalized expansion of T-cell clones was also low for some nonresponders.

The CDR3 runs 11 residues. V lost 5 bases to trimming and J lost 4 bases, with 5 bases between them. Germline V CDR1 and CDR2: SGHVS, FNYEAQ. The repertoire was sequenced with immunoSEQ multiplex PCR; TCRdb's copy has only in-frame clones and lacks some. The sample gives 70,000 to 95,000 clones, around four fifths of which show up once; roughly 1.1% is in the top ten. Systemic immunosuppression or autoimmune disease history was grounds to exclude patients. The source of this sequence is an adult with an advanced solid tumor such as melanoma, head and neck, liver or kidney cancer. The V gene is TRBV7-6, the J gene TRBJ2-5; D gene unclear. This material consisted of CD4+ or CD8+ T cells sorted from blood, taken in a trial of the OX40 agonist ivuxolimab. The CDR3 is CASSTGETQYF. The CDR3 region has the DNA TGTGCCAGCAGCACCGGAGAGACCCAGTACTTC.